A single sample is the source of the 6 T cell receptor beta chains below, sequenced in a study of T cells after yellow fever vaccination. One entry per CDR3 protein, called by TCRdb with MiXCR from the 5' RACE reads. The sample records 250,000 or so distinct CDR3 sequences, less than 8.5% being singletons. The sample in question was CD4+ T cells sorted from PBMCs, obtained 15 days after the yellow fever booster vaccination. The source of these receptors is a man aged 30 to 45 who received the YFV17D yellow fever vaccine.

This chain uses TRBV12-3 or TRBV12-4 with TRBJ2-7; 10 bases are a match to TRBD2. CDR3 size: 17 residues. V gave up 3 bases and J gave up 9 bases; unmatched junction bases: 17. The DNA for the CDR3 is TGTGCCAGCAGTTTTGCAGACCCTGTGACTAGCGGGTCCTGGCAGTACTTC. Its protein is CASSFADPVTSGSWQYF.

The chain is built from TRBV2 and TRBJ2-5, with D possibly being TRBD1 (6 bases). CDR1 and CDR2 from the germline V gene are SNHLY and FYNNEI. The CDR3 runs to 13 residues. V was trimmed by 8 bases and J by 5 bases, leaving 15 bases between them. CDR3 loop: CASPTGHQETQYF. CDR3 sequence (DNA): TGTGCCAGCCCTACGGGACATCAGGAGACCCAGTACTTC. The full variable domain, rest sourced from reference TRBV2 and TRBJ2-5, is EPEVTQTPSHQVTQMGQEVILRCVPISNHLYFYWYRQILGQKVEFLVSFYNNEISEKSEIFDDQFSVERPDGSNFTLKIRSTKLEDSAMYFCASPTGHQETQYFGPGTRLLVL.

The V gene is TRBV7-8, the J gene TRBJ1-1, with 11 bases that match TRBD1. Germline trimming cut 4 bases from V and 7 bases from J; bases unmatched to any gene: 5. The CDR3 totals 14 residues. Germline assignment: CDR1 SGHVS and CDR2 FQNEAQ. CDR3 sequence (DNA): TGTGCCAGCAGCTCGGACAGGGGGCGGGTTGAAGCTTTCTTT. Translating it yields CASSSDRGRVEAFF.

The J gene is TRBJ2-7, the V gene TRBV15, with D possibly being TRBD1 (5 bases). CDR3 length: 15 amino acids. V shed 0 bases and J shed 2 bases, with 11 bases lying between them. Germline lookup yields CDR1 LNHNV and CDR2 YYDKDF (reference sequence). This CDR3 reads CATSRDQGRAYEQYF. The CDR3, as DNA: TGTGCCACCAGCAGAGATCAGGGCAGGGCCTACGAGCAGTACTTC. Full variable domain (missing parts from reference TRBV15 and TRBJ2-7): DAMVIQNPRYQVTQFGKPVTLSCSQTLNHNVMYWYQQKSSQAPKLLFHYYDKDFNNEADTPDNFQSRRPNTSFCFLDIRSPGLGDTAMYLCATSRDQGRAYEQYFGPGTRLTVT.

The chain recombines TRBV5-1 with TRBJ2-5, with D maybe TRBD1 (5 bases). CDR1 and CDR2 from the germline V gene are SGHRS and YFSETQ. Trimming took off 0 bases at V and 5 bases at J, with 11 bases between the two ends. The CDR3 loop spans 14 amino acids. The CDR3 DNA follows: TGCGCCAGCAGCTTGGGACAGCACGGGGAGACCCAGTACTTC. It encodes CASSLGQHGETQYF.

This clonotype was counted at least ten times. V and J are TRBV20-1 and TRBJ2-2; D unclear. The CDR3 is 13 residues long. V was pared by 6 bases and J by 5 bases, with 13 bases between. Looked up from germline, CDR1 is DFQATT and CDR2 is SNEGSKA (reference sequence). In nucleotides, the CDR3 is TGCAGTGCAACGGGCCCTCGGACCGGGGAGCTGTTTTTT. This sequence encodes CSATGPRTGELFF.